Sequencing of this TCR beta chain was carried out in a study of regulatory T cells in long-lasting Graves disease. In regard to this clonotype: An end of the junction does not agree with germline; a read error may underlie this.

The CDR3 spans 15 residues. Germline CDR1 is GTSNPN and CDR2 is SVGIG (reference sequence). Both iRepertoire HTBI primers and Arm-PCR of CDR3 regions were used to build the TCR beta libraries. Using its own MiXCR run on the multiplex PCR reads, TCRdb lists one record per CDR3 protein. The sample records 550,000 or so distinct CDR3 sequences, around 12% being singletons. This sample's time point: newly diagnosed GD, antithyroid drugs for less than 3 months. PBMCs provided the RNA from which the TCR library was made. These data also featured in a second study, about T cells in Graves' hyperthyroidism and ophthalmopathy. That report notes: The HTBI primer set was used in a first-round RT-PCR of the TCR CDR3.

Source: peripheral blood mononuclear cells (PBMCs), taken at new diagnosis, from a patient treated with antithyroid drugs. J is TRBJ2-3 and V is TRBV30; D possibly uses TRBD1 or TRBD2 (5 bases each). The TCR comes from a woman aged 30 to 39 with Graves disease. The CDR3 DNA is TGTGCCTGGGGGACCCCGTGGGCGAGCAAAGATACGCAGTATTTT. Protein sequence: CAWGTPWASKDTQYF.